This T cell receptor (beta chain) was identified during a study of T-cell reconstitution after alpha-beta-depleted transplantation in children. Unique molecular identifiers were used in preparing the TCRbeta library. One entry per CDR3 protein results from TCRdb running MiXCR on the PCR reads. This table has about 580,000 distinct CDR3 sequences, about 21% appearing once. The germline CDR1 and CDR2 sequences are SEHNR and FQNEAQ (reference sequence). This CDR3 is built from 14 residues. The trim removed 0 bases at V and 3 bases at J, leaving 2 bases unmatched. The chain uses TRBV7-9 and TRBJ2-7; 7 nucleotides align to TRBD2. The sequencing used PBMCs, mostly from graft donor cells, collected 360 days after TCRalphabeta/CD19-depleted stem cell transplant. The TCR sequence derives from a boy in the first two years of life who had a stem cell transplant for acute myeloid leukemia, so the T cells may come from the graft donor. The DNA for the CDR3 is TGTGCCAGCAGCTTAGCTTGGGAGGGCTACGAGCAGTACTTC. It encodes CASSLAWEGYEQYF.